This is a list of T cell receptor beta chains from one sample in a study of cytomegalovirus exposure and HLA in healthy donors. TCRdb keeps only in-frame clones here, not all; method: immunoSEQ multiplex PCR. In the table there are tens of thousands of clones, roughly 77% of which are singletons. Input material: PBMCs. These receptors were collected from a man between 40 and 49 years old in good health and CMV-seronegative. Each CDR3 is given with its conserved first and last residue. A D gene is named only where the DNA matches it firmly. A row's size may be missing; if present it is once, few, many or a size class.

j_call	d_call	clone_size	v_call	cdr3_aa	cdr3_nt
TRBJ2-2	TRBD2	NA	TRBV10-3	CAIPLAGANTGELFF	TGTGCCATCCCCCTAGCGGGGGCCAACACCGGGGAGCTGTTTTTT
TRBJ1-3	NA	NA	TRBV4-1	CASSLTLGGFSGNTIYF	TGCGCCAGCAGTCTCACACTCGGGGGATTCTCTGGAAACACCATATATTTT
TRBJ1-6	NA	once	TRBV10-3	CAHGVGENSPLHF	TGTGCCCACGGGGTCGGGGAAAATTCACCCCTCCACTTT
TRBJ1-1	TRBD1	few	TRBV19	CASSLGQGNSEAFF	TGTGCCAGTAGCCTCGGACAGGGCAATTCTGAAGCTTTCTTT
TRBJ2-7	NA	NA	TRBV25-1	CASSEFSEQYF	TGTGCCAGCAGTGAATTCTCCGAGCAGTACTTC
TRBJ2-3	NA	few	TRBV5-1	CASSLTDTQYF	TGCGCCAGCAGCCTCACAGATACGCAGTATTTT
TRBJ1-1	NA	NA	TRBV6-4	CASSVQKNTEAFF	TGTGCCAGCAGTGTGCAGAAAAACACTGAAGCTTTCTTT
TRBJ1-1	NA	NA	TRBV4-2	CASSQVPGLDRRNTEAFF	TGTGCCAGCAGCCAAGTCCCCGGCTTGGACAGAAGGAACACTGAAGCTTTCTTT
TRBJ1-6	NA	NA	TRBV5-4	CASSGEGGKNSPLHF	TGTGCCAGCAGCGGGGAGGGGGGCAAGAATTCACCCCTCCACTTT
TRBJ1-1	NA	few	TRBV25-1	CASSERGYGNTEAFF	TGTGCCAGCAGTGAACGGGGGTATGGGAACACTGAAGCTTTCTTT
TRBJ2-6	TRBD2	once	TRBV4-2	CASSQPPGLAGDGANVLTF	TGTGCCAGCAGCCAGCCCCCCGGACTAGCGGGAGATGGGGCCAACGTCCTGACTTTC
TRBJ2-1	NA	once	TRBV6-1	CASSVGAASSYNEQFF	TGTGCCAGCAGTGTAGGGGCCGCGAGCTCCTACAATGAGCAGTTCTTC
TRBJ1-2	NA	NA	TRBV5-6	CASSLSVGRGYTF	TGTGCCAGCAGCTTGTCGGTAGGGAGGGGCTACACCTTC
TRBJ1-1	NA	few	TRBV5-1	CASSLIAGAEAFF	TGCGCCAGCAGCTTAATAGCCGGCGCTGAAGCTTTCTTT
TRBJ1-4	NA	NA	TRBV29-1	CSVEAEGFGEKLFF	TGCAGCGTTGAGGCGGAGGGGTTTGGAGAAAAACTGTTTTTT
TRBJ1-3	NA	NA	TRBV25-1	CASSEYNSGNTIYF	TGTGCCAGCAGTGAATACAACTCTGGAAACACCATATATTTT
TRBJ1-2	TRBD1	NA	TRBV30	CAWSRDRVLKNYGYTF	TGTGCCTGGAGCCGTGACAGGGTACTAAAAAACTATGGCTACACCTTC
TRBJ1-5	TRBD1	NA	TRBV5-1	CASSLGHRGFGQPQHF	TGCGCCAGCAGCTTGGGGCACAGGGGTTTCGGTCAGCCCCAGCATTTT
TRBJ1-1	TRBD1	NA	TRBV4-1	CASSQAGQGNTEAFF	TGCGCCAGCAGCCAGGCGGGACAGGGGAACACTGAAGCTTTCTTT
TRBJ2-3	NA	few	TRBV30	CAWTENRESTDTQYF	TGTGCCTGGACCGAAAACAGGGAAAGCACAGATACGCAGTATTTT
TRBJ1-1	NA	NA	TRBV6-5	CASSTPGSEAFF	TGTGCCAGCAGTACTCCGGGGAGCGAAGCTTTCTTT
TRBJ2-5	NA	NA	TRBV4-1	CASSAREQETQYF	TGCGCCAGCAGCGCCCGGGAGCAAGAGACCCAGTACTTC
TRBJ1-2	TRBD1	NA	TRBV9	CASSVGGQGFGYTF	TGTGCCAGCAGCGTAGGGGGACAGGGTTTTGGCTACACCTTC
TRBJ2-1	NA	NA	TRBV7-9	CASSPGNEQFF	TGTGCCAGCAGCCCGGGCAATGAGCAGTTCTTC
TRBJ1-4	NA	NA	TRBV7-2	CASSTSGVSNEKLFF	TGTGCCAGCAGCACGTCAGGGGTATCTAATGAAAAACTGTTTTTT
TRBJ1-2	NA	NA	TRBV5-4	CASRLQGTNYGYTF	TGTGCCAGCAGGCTTCAGGGAACTAACTATGGCTACACCTTC
TRBJ1-2	TRBD1	NA	TRBV28	CASSRRMTGGASGGYTF	TGTGCCAGCAGTCGCCGGATGACAGGGGGCGCTTCGGGTGGCTACACCTTC
TRBJ1-1	TRBD1	NA	TRBV7-9	CASSLVPGTGPEAFF	TGTGCCAGCAGCTTAGTTCCCGGGACAGGCCCAGAAGCTTTCTTT
TRBJ1-2	NA	NA	TRBV2	CASRSNRGYTF	TGTGCCAGCAGGAGCAACAGAGGCTACACCTTC
TRBJ1-2	TRBD1	NA	TRBV11-1	CATSLGRGPTNYGYTF	TGTGCCACCTCGTTGGGCAGGGGGCCAACCAACTATGGCTACACCTTC
TRBJ2-7	TRBD1	NA	TRBV5-6	CASSLSGTAYEQYF	TGTGCCAGCAGCTTGTCCGGGACAGCGTACGAGCAGTACTTC
TRBJ2-6	NA	NA	TRBV29-1	CSVGIGSGANVLTF	TGCAGCGTTGGGATCGGGTCTGGGGCCAACGTCCTGACTTTC
TRBJ2-2	NA	NA	TRBV5-1	CASRDWANTGELFF	TGCGCCAGCAGGGACTGGGCGAACACCGGGGAGCTGTTTTTT
TRBJ1-2	TRBD1	NA	TRBV29-1	CSGMTGNYGYTF	TGCAGCGGTATGACAGGGAACTATGGCTACACCTTC
TRBJ2-7	NA	NA	TRBV29-1	CSVEGQGAYEQYF	TGCAGCGTTGAGGGTCAGGGCGCCTACGAGCAGTACTTC
TRBJ1-1	TRBD1	NA	TRBV27	CASSFFQGAVTEAFF	TGTGCCAGCAGTTTTTTCCAGGGGGCTGTCACTGAAGCTTTCTTT
TRBJ1-1	NA	NA	TRBV5-4	CASSPRGNTEAFF	TGTGCCAGCAGCCCCAGGGGGAACACTGAAGCTTTCTTT